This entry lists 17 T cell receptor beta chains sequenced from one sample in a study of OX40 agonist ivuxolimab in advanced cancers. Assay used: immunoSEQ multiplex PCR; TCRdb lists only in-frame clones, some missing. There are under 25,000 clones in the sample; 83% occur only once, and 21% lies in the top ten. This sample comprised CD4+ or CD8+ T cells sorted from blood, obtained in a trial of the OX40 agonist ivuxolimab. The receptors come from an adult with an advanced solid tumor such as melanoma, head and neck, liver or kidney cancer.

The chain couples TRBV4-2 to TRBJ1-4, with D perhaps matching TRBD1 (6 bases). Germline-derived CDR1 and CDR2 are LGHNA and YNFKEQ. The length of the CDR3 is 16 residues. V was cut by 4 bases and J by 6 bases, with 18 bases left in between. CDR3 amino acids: CASSPPWGQGDEKLFF. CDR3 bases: TGTGCCAGCAGCCCCCCCTGGGGACAAGGAGATGAAAAACTGTTTTTT.

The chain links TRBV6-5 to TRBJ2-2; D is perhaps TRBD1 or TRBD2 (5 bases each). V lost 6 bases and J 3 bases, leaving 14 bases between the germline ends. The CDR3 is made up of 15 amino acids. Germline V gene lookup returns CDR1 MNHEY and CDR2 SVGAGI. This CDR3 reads CASSGAGAYTGELFF. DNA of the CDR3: TGTGCCAGCAGCGGCGCCGGGGCTTACACCGGGGAGCTGTTTTTT.

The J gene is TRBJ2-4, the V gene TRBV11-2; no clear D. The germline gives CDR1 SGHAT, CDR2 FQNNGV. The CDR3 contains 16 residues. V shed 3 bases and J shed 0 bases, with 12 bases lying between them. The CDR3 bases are TGTGCCAGCAGCTTTGGGTCCATCCCAGCCAAAAACATTCAGTACTTC. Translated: CASSFGSIPAKNIQYF.

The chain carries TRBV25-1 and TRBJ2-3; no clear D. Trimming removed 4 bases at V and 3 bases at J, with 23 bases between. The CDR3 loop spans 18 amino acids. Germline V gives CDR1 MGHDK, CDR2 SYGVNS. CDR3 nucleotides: TGTGCCAGCAGTGGCCCCCCCGGACCCCCGGTGGGTACAGATACGCAGTATTTT. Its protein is CASSGPPGPPVGTDTQYF.

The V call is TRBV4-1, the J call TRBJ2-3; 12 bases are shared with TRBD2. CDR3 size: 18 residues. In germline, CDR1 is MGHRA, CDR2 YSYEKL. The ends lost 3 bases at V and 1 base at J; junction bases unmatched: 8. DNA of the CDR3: TGCGCCAGCAGCCAGTCGCTAGCGGGAGGGCCTCGCACAGATACGCAGTATTTT. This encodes CASSQSLAGGPRTDTQYF.

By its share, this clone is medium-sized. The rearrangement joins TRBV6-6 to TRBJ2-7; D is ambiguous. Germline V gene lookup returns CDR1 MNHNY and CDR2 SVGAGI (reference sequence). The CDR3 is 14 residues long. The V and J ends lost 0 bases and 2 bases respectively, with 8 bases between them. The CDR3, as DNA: TGTGCCAGCAGTTACTCCGCGGCGCCCTACGAGCAGTACTTC. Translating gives CASSYSAAPYEQYF.

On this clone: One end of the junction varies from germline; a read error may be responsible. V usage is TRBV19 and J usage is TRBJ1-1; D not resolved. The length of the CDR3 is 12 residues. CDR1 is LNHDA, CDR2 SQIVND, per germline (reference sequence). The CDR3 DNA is TGTGCCAGTAGAATAGCGAACACTGAAGCTTTCTTT. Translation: CASRIANTEAFF. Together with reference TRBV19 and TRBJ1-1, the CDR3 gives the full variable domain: DGGITQSPKYLFRKEGQNVTLSCEQNLNHDAMYWYRQDPGQGLRLIYYSQIVNDFQKGDIAEGYSVSREKKESFPLTVTSAQKNPTAFYLCASRIANTEAFFGQGTRLTVV.

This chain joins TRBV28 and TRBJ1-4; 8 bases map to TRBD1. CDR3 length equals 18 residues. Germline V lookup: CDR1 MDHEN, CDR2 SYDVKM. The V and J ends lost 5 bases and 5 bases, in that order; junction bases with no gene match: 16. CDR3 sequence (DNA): TGTGCCAGCAGTACCCCGGGACAGGCGGCAGTCATGAATGAAAAACTGTTTTTT. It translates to CASSTPGQAAVMNEKLFF.

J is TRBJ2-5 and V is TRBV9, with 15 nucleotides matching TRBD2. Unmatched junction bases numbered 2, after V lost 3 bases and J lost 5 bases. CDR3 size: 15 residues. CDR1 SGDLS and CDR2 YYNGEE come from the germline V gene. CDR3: CASSGTSGGGETQYF. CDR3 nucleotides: TGTGCCAGCAGCGGGACTAGCGGGGGGGGCGAGACCCAGTACTTC.

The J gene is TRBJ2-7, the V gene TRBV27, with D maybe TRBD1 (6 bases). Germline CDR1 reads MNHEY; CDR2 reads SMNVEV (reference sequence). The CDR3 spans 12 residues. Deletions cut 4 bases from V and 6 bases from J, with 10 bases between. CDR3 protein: CASSYPRGEQYF. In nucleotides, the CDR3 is TGTGCCAGCAGTTACCCCAGGGGCGAGCAGTACTTC.

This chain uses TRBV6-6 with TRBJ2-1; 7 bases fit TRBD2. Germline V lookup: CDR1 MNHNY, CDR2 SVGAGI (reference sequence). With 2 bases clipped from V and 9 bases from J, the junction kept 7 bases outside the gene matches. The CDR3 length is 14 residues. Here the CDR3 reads CASSYLLAAVEQFF. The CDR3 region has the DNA TGTGCCAGCAGTTACCTGCTAGCGGCGGTTGAGCAGTTCTTC.

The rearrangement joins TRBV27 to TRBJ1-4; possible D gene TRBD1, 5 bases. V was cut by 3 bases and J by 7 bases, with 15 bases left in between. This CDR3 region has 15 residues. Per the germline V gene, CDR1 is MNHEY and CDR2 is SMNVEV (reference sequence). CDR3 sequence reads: CASSFQGPESEKLFF. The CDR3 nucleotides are TGTGCCAGCAGTTTCCAGGGTCCTGAGAGTGAAAAACTGTTTTTT. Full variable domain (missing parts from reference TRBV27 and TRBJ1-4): EAQVTQNPRYLITVTGKKLTVTCSQNMNHEYMSWYRQDPGLGLRQIYYSMNVEVTDKGDVPEGYKVSRKEKRNFPLILESPSPNQTSLYFCASSFQGPESEKLFFGSGTQLSVL.

The CDR3 is CASSLEGQGPYNEQFF. The CDR3 nucleotides are TGTGCCAGCAGCTTAGAAGGACAGGGCCCCTACAATGAGCAGTTCTTC. The chain links TRBV11-3 to TRBJ2-1; 8 bases align to TRBD1. The J segment lost 2 bases and the V segment lost 0 bases, leaving 3 bases of the junction unmatched. Germline loops: CDR1 SGHNT, CDR2 YENEEA. The CDR3 loop spans 16 amino acids.

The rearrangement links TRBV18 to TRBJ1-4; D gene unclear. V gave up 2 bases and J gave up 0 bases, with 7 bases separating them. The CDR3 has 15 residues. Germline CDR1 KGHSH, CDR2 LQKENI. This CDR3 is CASSPWSATNEKLFF. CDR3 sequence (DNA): TGTGCCAGCTCACCATGGAGTGCAACTAATGAAAAACTGTTTTTT.

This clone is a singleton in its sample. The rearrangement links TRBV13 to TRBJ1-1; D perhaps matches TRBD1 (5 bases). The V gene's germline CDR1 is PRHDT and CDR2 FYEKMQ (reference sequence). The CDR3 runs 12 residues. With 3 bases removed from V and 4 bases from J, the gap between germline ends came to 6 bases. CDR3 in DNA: TGTGCCAGCAGCTTTCAGGGCACTGAAGCTTTCTTT. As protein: CASSFQGTEAFF.

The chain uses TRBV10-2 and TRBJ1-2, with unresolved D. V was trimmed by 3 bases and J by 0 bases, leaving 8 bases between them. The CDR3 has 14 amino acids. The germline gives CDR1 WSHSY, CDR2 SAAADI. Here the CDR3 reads CASSDTDSNYGYTF. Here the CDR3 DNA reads TGCGCCAGCAGTGATACAGACTCTAACTATGGCTACACCTTC.

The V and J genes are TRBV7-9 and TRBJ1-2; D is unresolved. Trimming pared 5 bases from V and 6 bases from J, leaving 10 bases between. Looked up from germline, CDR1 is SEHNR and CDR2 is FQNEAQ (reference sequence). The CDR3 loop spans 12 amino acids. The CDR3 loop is CASSPEGNGYTF. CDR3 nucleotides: TGTGCCAGCAGCCCCGAGGGAAATGGCTACACCTTC.